This T cell receptor beta chain was retrieved from a study of shared clonotypes between healthy human individuals. General study findings and limits: Compared with clonotypes that all four donors shared, non-shared clonotypes had lower generation probabilities. Naive CD4 clonotypes were shared across several donors at 5% to 6%. Generally, estimated richness proved larger in naive subsets than it did in memory subsets.

The donors, all of them Caucasian adults, lived in Nashville, Tennessee. About this clone itself: Its antigen is as yet unknown.

The CDR3 contains 14 residues. Profiled with immunoSEQ multiplex PCR; TCRdb holds only in-frame clones, not every one. The table shows about 1 million clones, with around 74% occurring only once. Material: memory CD4+ T cells sorted from blood. Indicated subset: CD45RA-negative fraction. The clonotype was recovered from a man younger than 30 in good health. The rearrangement uses TRBV21-1 and TRBJ2-1; the table's D gene call, TRBD2, was not cross checked with the DNA. TRBV21-1 is annotated as a pseudogene. The CDR3 nucleotides read TGTGCCAGCAGCAAAGCTAGCTCCTACAATGAGCAGTTCTTC. This codes for CASSKASSYNEQFF.